This T cell receptor (beta chain) was identified in a study of shared clonotypes between healthy human individuals. A deep-level run was used for the assay. The method was immunoSEQ multiplex PCR; TCRdb's version includes in-frame clones alone and lacks a portion of them. The table shows approximately 510,000 clones, with about four fifths occurring only once. The CDR3 runs 14 residues. V lost 4 bases and J lost 7; bases outside the gene matches: 2. CDR1 MNHEY and CDR2 SVGAGI come from the germline V gene. A single count supports this clone. V is TRBV6-5 and J is TRBJ1-6, with 9 nucleotides matching TRBD1. This TCR derives from a woman between 40 and 55 years old in good health. Some clones in this sample may be carry-over from other donors' samples. Sequencing was done on a sample of PBMCs. The CDR3 DNA follows: TGTGCCAGCAGTTTAGGACAGGGGAATTCACCCCTCCACTTT. This translates into CASSLGQGNSPLHF.